Listed here are 6 T cell receptor beta chains from one sample, sequenced in a study of T cell responses to AZD1222 COVID-19 vaccine. This table comes from immunoSEQ multiplex PCR, and its TCRdb copy is limited to in-frame clones, with some not included. The data show 150,000 or so clones, about nine tenths seen once. The sample in question was peripheral blood, obtained 28 days after the second AZD1222 dose. These receptors all come from an adult who received the AZD1222 COVID-19 vaccine.

This CDR3 reads CASSLGGREKLFF. As DNA, the CDR3 is TGCGCCAGCAGCTTAGGGGGTCGTGAAAAACTGTTTTTT. V and J are TRBV5-1 and TRBJ1-4, with D tentatively TRBD1 (6 bases). The CDR3 is made up of 13 amino acids. Germline V gene sequence: CDR1 SGHRS, CDR2 YFSETQ. V was trimmed by 2 bases and J by 7 bases, leaving 9 bases between them. Combining the CDR3 with reference TRBV5-1 and TRBJ1-4 gives the whole variable domain KAGVTQTPRYLIKTRGQQVTLSCSPISGHRSVSWYQQTPGQGLQFLFEYFSETQRNKGNFPGRFSGRQFSNSRSEMNVSTLELGDSALYLCASSLGGREKLFFGSGTQLSVL.

This clone was seen once. The rearrangement uses TRBV19 and TRBJ1-5, with a weak D call TRBD1 (5 bases). CDR1 is LNHDA and CDR2 is SQIVND in the germline V gene (reference sequence). The CDR3 covers 13 residues. V was pared by 6 bases and J by 4 bases, with 10 bases between. The CDR3 nucleotides are TGTGCCAGTAGAGTGTGGGGGAATCAGCCCCAGCATTTT. It encodes CASRVWGNQPQHF.

This chain uses TRBV7-6 with TRBJ2-1, with 10 bases aligning to TRBD1. Per germline, CDR1 SGHVS and CDR2 FNYEAQ. Trimming at V came to 1 base and at J to 9 bases, leaving 6 bases not matched to a gene. This CDR3 contains 15 residues. This CDR3 reads CASSLGQGAHGEQFF. The DNA of the CDR3 is TGTGCCAGCAGCTTAGGACAGGGGGCGCATGGTGAGCAGTTCTTC.

The genes are TRBV5-1 and TRBJ2-7, with 7 bases lining up with TRBD1. The CDR3 extends over 16 amino acids. Germline CDR1 is SGHRS and CDR2 is YFSETQ. Trimming took 0 bases from V and 4 from J; bases not matched to a gene: 10. The CDR3, as DNA: TGCGCCAGCAGCTTGGGGGACAAGGGGGCCGTATACGAGCAGTACTTC. It is translated as CASSLGDKGAVYEQYF. Full variable domain (missing parts from reference TRBV5-1 and TRBJ2-7): KAGVTQTPRYLIKTRGQQVTLSCSPISGHRSVSWYQQTPGQGLQFLFEYFSETQRNKGNFPGRFSGRQFSNSRSEMNVSTLELGDSALYLCASSLGDKGAVYEQYFGPGTRLTVT.

This clone was detected once. The chain has TRBV24-1 and TRBJ2-7; tentatively, D is TRBD1 (5 bases). Germline V gives CDR1 KGHDR, CDR2 SFDVKD. V shed 1 base and J shed 6 bases, with 9 bases lying between them. The CDR3 extends over 13 amino acids. CDR3 protein: CATSDLDSLEQYF. DNA for the CDR3: TGTGCCACCAGTGATTTAGACAGCCTCGAGCAGTACTTC.

The V and J genes are TRBV6-1 and TRBJ1-6, with D uncertain. The V gene lost 3 bases and the J gene lost 9 bases, with 12 bases spanning the gap. This CDR3 spans 14 amino acids. Germline CDR1 is MNHNS and CDR2 is SASEGT. CDR3 in amino acids: CASSEWGSRSPLHF. The DNA of the CDR3 is TGTGCCAGCAGTGAGTGGGGAAGCCGTTCACCCCTCCACTTT.